One and the same sample provided the 24 T cell receptor beta chains below, sequenced in a study of T cell changes during pregnancy in multiple sclerosis. Measured with immunoSEQ multiplex PCR; TCRdb has only the in-frame clones, and not every one. The table lists about 38,000 clones, roughly 90% of them singletons, with around 5.5% in the top ten. Sequenced material: CD8+ T cells from peripheral blood mononuclear cells, taken in the third trimester of pregnancy. These receptors all stem from a female donor with multiple sclerosis, enrolled in a pregnancy study.

The rearrangement uses TRBV19 and TRBJ2-7, with a weak D call TRBD2 (6 bases). V was pared by 1 base and J by 0 bases, with 10 bases between. The CDR3 contains 15 residues. Per the germline V gene, CDR1 is LNHDA and CDR2 is SQIVND (reference sequence). The CDR3 nucleotides are TGTGCCAGTAGTATAGGTGGGGGGTTCTCCTACGAGCAGTACTTC. The encoded protein is CASSIGGGFSYEQYF.

CDR3 coding DNA: TGTGCCAGCAGCTTAGCGACCGGGAGGGATGAGCAGTTCTTC. Translating it yields CASSLATGRDEQFF. The chain uses TRBV7-9 and TRBJ2-1; 8 nucleotides agree with TRBD2. The CDR3 extends over 14 amino acids. Germline V gene data show CDR1 as SEHNR and CDR2 as FQNEAQ (reference sequence). V dropped 0 bases and J dropped 8; count of bases not matched to a gene: 3. Combining the CDR3 with reference TRBV7-9 and TRBJ2-1 gives the whole variable domain DTGVSQNPRHKITKRGQNVTFRCDPISEHNRLYWYRQTLGQGPEFLTYFQNEAQLEKSRLLSDRFSAERPKGSFSTLEIQRTEQGDSAMYLCASSLATGRDEQFFGPGTRLTVL.

In its sample, this clone was seen a few times. The chain joins TRBV30 to TRBJ1-1; 7 nucleotides align to TRBD1. Looked up from germline, CDR1 is GTSNPN and CDR2 is SVGIG (reference sequence). The junction had 4 bases not matched to a gene; V was cut back by 0 bases and J by 3 bases. The CDR3 contains 14 residues. CDR3 nucleotide sequence: TGTGCCTGGAGTGTACAGGGGTGGGACACTGAAGCTTTCTTT. Its protein product is CAWSVQGWDTEAFF.

The V call is TRBV7-9, the J call TRBJ2-7; TRBD2 aligns across 8 bases. The V and J ends lost 1 base and 1 base, in that order; junction bases with no gene match: 3. The CDR3 extends over 15 amino acids. Germline V gene lookup returns CDR1 SEHNR and CDR2 FQNEAQ (reference sequence). The chain's CDR3 is CASSLGAGASYEQYF. CDR3 in DNA: TGTGCCAGCAGCTTAGGAGCGGGAGCTTCCTACGAGCAGTACTTC.

The chain combines TRBV4-3 with TRBJ1-2, with D hard to call. Trimming removed 0 bases from V and 8 bases from J, with 13 bases in between. Germline V gene data show CDR1 as LGHNA and CDR2 as YSLEER. The CDR3 is made up of 14 amino acids. This CDR3 is CASSQDISSGGYTF. CDR3 nucleotides: TGCGCCAGCAGCCAAGACATTTCCAGCGGGGGCTACACCTTC.

The chain has TRBV12-5 and TRBJ2-7; no clear D gene. Germline CDR1 is LGHNT and CDR2 is FRNRAP. This CDR3 has 12 residues. Trimming removed 5 bases at V and 4 bases at J, with 9 bases between. As DNA, the CDR3 is TGTGCTAGTGGTCCCTCGTTTTACGAGCAGTACTTC. Residues: CASGPSFYEQYF.

The chain couples TRBV4-2 to TRBJ1-2; 9 bases agree with TRBD1. CDR3 length: 19 amino acids. V dropped 5 bases and J dropped 3; count of bases not matched to a gene: 19. In germline, CDR1 is LGHNA, CDR2 YNFKEQ. The CDR3 is CASSWGPGQGFRADYGYTF. The DNA of the CDR3 is TGTGCCAGCAGCTGGGGACCGGGACAGGGTTTCAGAGCGGACTATGGCTACACCTTC.

The V gene is TRBV13, the J gene TRBJ2-2; D is undetermined. The V gene lost 1 base and the J gene lost 6 bases, with 6 bases spanning the gap. The V gene's germline CDR1 is PRHDT and CDR2 FYEKMQ (reference sequence). The CDR3 totals 13 residues. CDR3 sequence (DNA): TGTGCCAGCAGCTTAGATGCGTCCGGGGAGCTGTTTTTT. It translates to CASSLDASGELFF.

This chain connects TRBV28 to TRBJ1-5; possibly TRBD1 for D (5 bases). The V gene's germline CDR1 is MDHEN and CDR2 SYDVKM. The CDR3 has 15 residues. V gave up 4 bases and J gave up 5 bases, with 15 bases separating them. The CDR3 nucleotides read TGTGCCAGCAGTTCCCAGGGCTTAGGCGATCAGCCCCAGCATTTT. It specifies CASSSQGLGDQPQHF. Full variable domain (rest looked up from reference TRBV28 and TRBJ1-5): DVKVTQSSRYLVKRTGEKVFLECVQDMDHENMFWYRQDPGLGLRLIYFSYDVKMKEKGDIPEGYSVSREKKERFSLILESASTNQTSMYLCASSSQGLGDQPQHFGDGTRLSIL.

V is TRBV7-9 and J is TRBJ2-2; D is possibly TRBD2 (5 bases). This CDR3 spans 14 amino acids. V lost 2 bases and J 4 bases, leaving 8 bases between the germline ends. Germline CDR1 and CDR2: SEHNR and FQNEAQ (reference sequence). CDR3 amino acids: CASSLRGSTGELFF. Here the CDR3 DNA reads TGTGCCAGCAGCTTAAGAGGGAGCACCGGGGAGCTGTTTTTT.

The rearrangement links TRBV28 to TRBJ2-3; the D gene is possibly TRBD2 (6 bases). The CDR3 runs 15 residues. V was pared by 6 bases and J by 2 bases, with 15 bases between. The germline CDR1 and CDR2 sequences are MDHEN and SYDVKM. As DNA, the CDR3 is TGTGCCAGCAGGGGGACTGAGTTTGTCACAGATACGCAGTATTTT. This translates into CASRGTEFVTDTQYF.

The chain recombines TRBV19 with TRBJ2-1; 7 bases align to TRBD2. V shed 1 base and J 1 base; nucleotides not matched to a gene: 1. Per the germline V gene, CDR1 is LNHDA and CDR2 is SQIVND (reference sequence). The CDR3 has 15 residues. CDR3 sequence: CASSIAGGSYNEQFF. CDR3 DNA sequence: TGTGCCAGTAGTATAGCGGGAGGTTCCTACAATGAGCAGTTCTTC.

V usage is TRBV9 and J usage is TRBJ2-3, with D maybe TRBD2 (6 bases). The ends were cut back, 3 bases at V and 2 bases at J, with 19 bases in the middle. The CDR3 runs to 17 residues. The V gene's germline CDR1 is SGDLS and CDR2 YYNGEE. The CDR3 region has the DNA TGTGCCAGCAGCGCAAGCGCTAGCGCAGATTTCACAGATACGCAGTATTTT. Encoded protein: CASSASASADFTDTQYF.

This rearrangement joins TRBV25-1 to TRBJ2-5; D is possibly TRBD1 (5 bases). This CDR3 spans 16 amino acids. Germline V CDR1 and CDR2: MGHDK, SYGVNS. The V and J ends lost 1 base and 7 bases respectively, with 19 bases between them. The CDR3 nucleotides are TGTGCCAGCAGTGAATCCTGGGGCTATCGAGTTGGGACCCAGTACTTC. Translating it yields CASSESWGYRVGTQYF.

This chain joins TRBV9 and TRBJ2-3; maybe TRBD2 (5 bases). Between the trimmed V and J ends, which lost 0 bases and 2 bases, there was a span of 10 bases. This CDR3 contains 15 residues. Germline V CDR1 and CDR2: SGDLS, YYNGEE. The CDR3 region has the DNA TGTGCCAGCAGCGTAGCTAGCCGCCCCACAGATACGCAGTATTTT. Translated: CASSVASRPTDTQYF. Full variable domain (outside the CDR3, taken from reference TRBV9 and TRBJ2-3): DSGVTQTPKHLITATGQRVTLRCSPRSGDLSVYWYQQSLDQGLQFLIQYYNGEERAKGNILERFSAQQFPDLHSELNLSSLELGDSALYFCASSVASRPTDTQYFGPGTRLTVL.

The V and J genes are TRBV10-3 and TRBJ2-5; D is perhaps TRBD1 (6 bases). The length of the CDR3 is 13 residues. Trimming stripped 6 bases from V and 4 bases from J, with 12 bases between. Per the germline V gene, CDR1 is ENHRY and CDR2 is SYGVKD. The CDR3 sequence is CAIREQGVETQYF. In nucleotides, the CDR3 is TGTGCCATCAGAGAACAGGGAGTAGAGACCCAGTACTTC.

V usage is TRBV4-1 and J usage is TRBJ2-7; 9 positions agree with TRBD2. This CDR3 has 16 amino acids. The V and J ends lost 0 bases and 5 bases, in that order; junction bases with no gene match: 8. Germline V gene data show CDR1 as MGHRA and CDR2 as YSYEKL. As DNA, the CDR3 is TGCGCCAGCAGCCAAGATCTCGCGGGAGGGCCCCACGAGCAGTACTTC. The encoded protein is CASSQDLAGGPHEQYF.

The rearrangement joins TRBV11-2 to TRBJ2-1; D might be TRBD1 (5 bases). V was clipped by 8 bases and J by 11 bases, with 13 bases between them. Germline CDR1 and CDR2: SGHAT and FQNNGV. The CDR3 extends over 11 amino acids. The CDR3 nucleotides are TGTGCCAGCCTCTGGGGCGGAAAGCAGTTCTTC. This translates into CASLWGGKQFF.

This sequence joins TRBV19 and TRBJ1-1, with 10 positions matching TRBD1. The CDR3 extends over 15 amino acids. CDR1 is LNHDA, CDR2 SQIVND, per germline (reference sequence). V gave up 3 bases and J gave up 2 bases; unmatched junction bases: 3. CDR3 sequence: CASSIGQGVNTEAFF. CDR3 coding DNA: TGTGCCAGTAGTATCGGACAGGGGGTTAACACTGAAGCTTTCTTT.

This clone was detected only once. The chain has TRBV7-9 and TRBJ2-7; the D gene is possibly TRBD1 (7 bases). The V gene's germline CDR1 is SEHNR and CDR2 FQNEAQ (reference sequence). Trimming shortened V by 1 base and J by 5 bases, and 12 bases separated the two germline ends. The CDR3 is made up of 14 amino acids. The CDR3 DNA is TGTGCCAGCAGCTTAGAGGAGGGGGCCCACGAGCAGTACTTC. Residues: CASSLEEGAHEQYF.

The gene calls are TRBV20-1 and TRBJ2-7, with D uncertain. Germline V gene lookup returns CDR1 DFQATT and CDR2 SNEGSKA (reference sequence). The CDR3 has 11 amino acids. V lost 1 base and J lost 3, with 4 bases in between. CDR3 nucleotides: TGCAGTGCTAGAGGAGTCTACGAGCAGTACTTC. It translates to CSARGVYEQYF.

This chain links TRBV9 with TRBJ2-1; the D gene is possibly TRBD2 (7 bases). Deletions cut 2 bases from V and 7 bases from J, with 19 bases between. This CDR3 has 16 amino acids. Germline V gene data show CDR1 as SGDLS and CDR2 as YYNGEE. This CDR3 reads CASSVRSGGGGNEQFF. DNA of the CDR3: TGTGCCAGCAGCGTCCGTAGCGGAGGGGGGGGTAATGAGCAGTTCTTC. Together with reference TRBV9 and TRBJ2-1, the CDR3 gives the full variable domain: DSGVTQTPKHLITATGQRVTLRCSPRSGDLSVYWYQQSLDQGLQFLIQYYNGEERAKGNILERFSAQQFPDLHSELNLSSLELGDSALYFCASSVRSGGGGNEQFFGPGTRLTVL.

The chain links TRBV6-5 to TRBJ2-2; 9 bases are shared with TRBD2. The CDR3 runs 15 residues. Trimming took 5 bases from V and 5 from J; bases not matched to a gene: 6. Germline lookup yields CDR1 MNHEY and CDR2 SVGAGI. The CDR3 DNA reads as TGTGCCAGCAGTACGGAGCGGGAGGTTACCGGGGAGCTGTTTTTT. It specifies CASSTEREVTGELFF.

CDR3 sequence (DNA): TGTGCCAGCAGCTCGTACACCTACGAGCAGTACTTC. Residues: CASSSYTYEQYF. This chain joins TRBV7-6 and TRBJ2-7; D unclear. This CDR3 spans 12 amino acids. The V gene's germline CDR1 is SGHVS and CDR2 FNYEAQ. Trimming removed 4 bases at V and 2 bases at J, with 6 bases between.